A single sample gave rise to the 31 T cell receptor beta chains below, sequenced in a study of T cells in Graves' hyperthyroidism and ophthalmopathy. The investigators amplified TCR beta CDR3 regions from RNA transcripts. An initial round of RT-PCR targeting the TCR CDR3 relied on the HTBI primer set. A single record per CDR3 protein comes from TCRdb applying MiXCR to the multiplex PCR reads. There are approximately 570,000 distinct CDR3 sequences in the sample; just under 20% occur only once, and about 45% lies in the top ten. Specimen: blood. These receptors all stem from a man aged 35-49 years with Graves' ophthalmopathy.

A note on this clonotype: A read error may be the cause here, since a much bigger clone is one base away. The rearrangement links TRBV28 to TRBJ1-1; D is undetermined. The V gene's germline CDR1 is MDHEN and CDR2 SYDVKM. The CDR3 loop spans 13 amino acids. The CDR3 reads CASSLLRNTEASF. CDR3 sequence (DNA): TGTGCCAGCAGTTTACTACGGAACACTGAAGCTTCCTTT.

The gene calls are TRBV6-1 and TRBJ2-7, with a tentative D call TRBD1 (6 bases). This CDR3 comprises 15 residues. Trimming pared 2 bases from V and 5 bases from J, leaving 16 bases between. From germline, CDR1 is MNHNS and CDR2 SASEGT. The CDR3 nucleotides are TGTGCCAGCAGTGAAAGGGCAGGGGCTCGGGACGAGCAGTACTTC. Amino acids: CASSERAGARDEQYF.

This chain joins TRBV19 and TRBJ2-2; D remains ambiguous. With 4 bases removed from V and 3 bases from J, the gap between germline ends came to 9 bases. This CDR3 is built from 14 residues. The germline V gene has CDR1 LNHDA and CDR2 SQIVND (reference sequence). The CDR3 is CASSTRPYTGELFF. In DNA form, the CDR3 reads TGTGCCAGTAGTACGCGCCCGTACACCGGGGAGCTGTTTTTT.

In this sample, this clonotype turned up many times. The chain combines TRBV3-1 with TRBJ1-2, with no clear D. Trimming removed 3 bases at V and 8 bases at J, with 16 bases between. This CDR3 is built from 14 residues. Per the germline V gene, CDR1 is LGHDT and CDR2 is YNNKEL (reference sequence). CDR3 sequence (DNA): TGTGCCAGCAGCCACCCAAAGGGCTCCAGAGGCTACACCTTC. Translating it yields CASSHPKGSRGYTF. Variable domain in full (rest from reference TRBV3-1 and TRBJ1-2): DTAVSQTPKYLVTQMGNDKSIKCEQNLGHDTMYWYKQDSKKFLKIMFSYNNKELIINETVPNRFSPKSPDKAHLNLHINSLELGDSAVYFCASSHPKGSRGYTFGSGTRLTVV.

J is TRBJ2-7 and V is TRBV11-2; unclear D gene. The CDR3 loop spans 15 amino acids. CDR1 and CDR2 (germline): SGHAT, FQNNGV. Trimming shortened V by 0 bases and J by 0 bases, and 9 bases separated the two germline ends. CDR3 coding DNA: TGTGCCAGCAGCTTAGAACAAGGAGCCTCCTACGAGCAGTACTTC. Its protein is CASSLEQGASYEQYF.

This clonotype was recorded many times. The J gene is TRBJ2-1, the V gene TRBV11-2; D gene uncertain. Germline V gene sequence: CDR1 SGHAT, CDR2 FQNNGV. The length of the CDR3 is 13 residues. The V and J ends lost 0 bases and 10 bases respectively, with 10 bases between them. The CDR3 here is CASSLDRQAEQFF. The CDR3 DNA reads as TGTGCCAGCAGCTTAGATAGGCAGGCCGAGCAGTTCTTC.

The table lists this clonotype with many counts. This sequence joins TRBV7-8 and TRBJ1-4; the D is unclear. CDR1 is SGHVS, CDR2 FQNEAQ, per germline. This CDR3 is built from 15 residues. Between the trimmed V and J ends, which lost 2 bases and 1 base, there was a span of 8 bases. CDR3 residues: CASSLSGLTNEKLFF. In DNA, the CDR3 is TGTGCCAGCAGCTTATCGGGGTTAACTAATGAAAAACTGTTTTTT.

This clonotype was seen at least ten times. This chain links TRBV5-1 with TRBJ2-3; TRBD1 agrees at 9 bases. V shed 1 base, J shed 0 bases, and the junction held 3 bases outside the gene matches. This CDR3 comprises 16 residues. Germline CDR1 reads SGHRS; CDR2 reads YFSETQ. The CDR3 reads CASSLTGTGSTDTQYF. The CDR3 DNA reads TGCGCCAGCAGCTTGACCGGGACAGGGAGCACAGATACGCAGTATTTT.

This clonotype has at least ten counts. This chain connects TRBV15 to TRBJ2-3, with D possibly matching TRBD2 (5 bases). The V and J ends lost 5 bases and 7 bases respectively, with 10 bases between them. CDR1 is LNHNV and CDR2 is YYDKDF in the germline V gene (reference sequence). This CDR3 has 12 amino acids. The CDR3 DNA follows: TGTGCCACCAGCTCTAGCTGGAATACGCAGTATTTT. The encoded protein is CATSSSWNTQYF.

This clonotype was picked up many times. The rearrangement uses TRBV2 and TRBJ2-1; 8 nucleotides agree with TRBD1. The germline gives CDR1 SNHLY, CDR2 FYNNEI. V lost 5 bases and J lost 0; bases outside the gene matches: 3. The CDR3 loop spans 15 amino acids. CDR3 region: CASSYDRGSYNEQFF. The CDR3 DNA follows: TGTGCCAGCAGTTACGACAGGGGCTCCTACAATGAGCAGTTCTTC.

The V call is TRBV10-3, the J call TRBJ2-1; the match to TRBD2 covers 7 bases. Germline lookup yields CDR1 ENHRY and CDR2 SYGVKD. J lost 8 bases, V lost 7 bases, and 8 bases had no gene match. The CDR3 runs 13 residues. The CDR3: CAIKPAGRDEQFF. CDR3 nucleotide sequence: TGTGCCATCAAACCAGCGGGACGGGATGAGCAGTTCTTC.

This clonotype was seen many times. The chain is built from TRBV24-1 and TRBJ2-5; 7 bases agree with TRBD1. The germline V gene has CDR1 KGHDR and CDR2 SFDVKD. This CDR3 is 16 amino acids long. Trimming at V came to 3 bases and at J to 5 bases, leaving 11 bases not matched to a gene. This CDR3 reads CATSDPQGEHMETQYF. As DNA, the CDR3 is TGTGCCACCAGTGATCCCCAGGGGGAGCATATGGAGACCCAGTACTTC.

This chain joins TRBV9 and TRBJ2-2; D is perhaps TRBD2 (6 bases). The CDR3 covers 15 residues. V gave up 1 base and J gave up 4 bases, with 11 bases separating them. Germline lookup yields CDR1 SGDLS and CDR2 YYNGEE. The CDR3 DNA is TGTGCCAGCAGCGTAAAGGCTAGCGTCACCGGGGAGCTGTTTTTT. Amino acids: CASSVKASVTGELFF.

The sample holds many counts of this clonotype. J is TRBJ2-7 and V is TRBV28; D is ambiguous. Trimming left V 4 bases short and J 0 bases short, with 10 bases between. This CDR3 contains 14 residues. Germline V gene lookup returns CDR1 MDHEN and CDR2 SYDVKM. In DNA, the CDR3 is TGTGCCAGCAGTTGGCTAGGCAGCTCCTACGAGCAGTACTTC. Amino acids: CASSWLGSSYEQYF.

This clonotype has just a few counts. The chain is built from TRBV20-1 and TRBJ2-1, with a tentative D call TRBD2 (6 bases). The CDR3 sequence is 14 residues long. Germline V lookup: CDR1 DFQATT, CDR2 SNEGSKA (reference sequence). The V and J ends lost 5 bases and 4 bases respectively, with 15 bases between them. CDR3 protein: CSAGRSGGYNEQFF. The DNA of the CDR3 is TGCAGTGCTGGTCGGAGCGGAGGGTACAATGAGCAGTTCTTC.

The CDR3 here is CASSLLPNEKLFF. CDR3 sequence (DNA): TGTGCCAGTAGTCTCCTCCCTAATGAAAAACTGTTTTTT. The V gene is TRBV19, the J gene TRBJ1-4; no definite D call. The CDR3 is 13 residues long. Germline CDR1 and CDR2: LNHDA and SQIVND (reference sequence). The V gene lost 5 bases and the J gene lost 3 bases, with 7 bases spanning the gap.

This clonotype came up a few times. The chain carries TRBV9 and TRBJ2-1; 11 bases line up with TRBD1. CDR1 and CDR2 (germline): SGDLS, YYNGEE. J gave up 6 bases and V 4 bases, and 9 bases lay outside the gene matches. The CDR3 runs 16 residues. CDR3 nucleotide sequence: TGTGCCAGCAGCCCACGGTCCGGGACAGGGGGCAATGAGCAGTTCTTC. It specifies CASSPRSGTGGNEQFF.

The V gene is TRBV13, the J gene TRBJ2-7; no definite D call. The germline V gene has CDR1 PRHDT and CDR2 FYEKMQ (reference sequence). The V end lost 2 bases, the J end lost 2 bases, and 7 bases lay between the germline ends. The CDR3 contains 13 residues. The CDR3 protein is CASSLHMAYEQYF. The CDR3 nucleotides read TGTGCCAGCAGCTTACACATGGCCTACGAGCAGTACTTC.

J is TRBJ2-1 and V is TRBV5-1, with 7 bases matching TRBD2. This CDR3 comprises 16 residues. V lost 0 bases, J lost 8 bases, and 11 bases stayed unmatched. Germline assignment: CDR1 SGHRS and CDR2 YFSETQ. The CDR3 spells CASSLGPASGKHEQFF. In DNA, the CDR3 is TGCGCCAGCAGCTTGGGCCCCGCTAGCGGCAAACATGAGCAGTTCTTC.

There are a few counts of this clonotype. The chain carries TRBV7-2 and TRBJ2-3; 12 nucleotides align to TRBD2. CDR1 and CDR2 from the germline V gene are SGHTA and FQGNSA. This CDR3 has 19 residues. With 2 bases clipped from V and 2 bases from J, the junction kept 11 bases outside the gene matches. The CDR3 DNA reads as TGTGCCAGCAGCTTAATCGGTCTAGCGGGAGGGGTGAACACAGATACGCAGTATTTT. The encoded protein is CASSLIGLAGGVNTDTQYF.

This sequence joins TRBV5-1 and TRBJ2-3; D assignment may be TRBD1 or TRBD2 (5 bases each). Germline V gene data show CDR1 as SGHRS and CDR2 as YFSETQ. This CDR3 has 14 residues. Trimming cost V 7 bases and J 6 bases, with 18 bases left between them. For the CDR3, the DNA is TGCGCCAGCTCACCTCGGGGCGGAGATGATACGCAGTATTTT. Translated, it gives CASSPRGGDDTQYF.

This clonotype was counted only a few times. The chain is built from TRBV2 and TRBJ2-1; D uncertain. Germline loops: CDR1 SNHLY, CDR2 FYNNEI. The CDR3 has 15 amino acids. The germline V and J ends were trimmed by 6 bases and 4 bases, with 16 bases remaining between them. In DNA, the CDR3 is TGTGCCAGCAGCGTCGACTCCCTCGGTTACAATGAGCAGTTCTTC. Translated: CASSVDSLGYNEQFF.

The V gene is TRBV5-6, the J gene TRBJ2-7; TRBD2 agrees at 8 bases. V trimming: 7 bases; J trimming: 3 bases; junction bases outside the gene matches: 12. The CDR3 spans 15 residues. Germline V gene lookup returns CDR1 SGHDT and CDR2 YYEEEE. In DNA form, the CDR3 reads TGTGCCAGCGCTGGCCTCGGGAGGGATATCTACGAGCAGTACTTC. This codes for CASAGLGRDIYEQYF.

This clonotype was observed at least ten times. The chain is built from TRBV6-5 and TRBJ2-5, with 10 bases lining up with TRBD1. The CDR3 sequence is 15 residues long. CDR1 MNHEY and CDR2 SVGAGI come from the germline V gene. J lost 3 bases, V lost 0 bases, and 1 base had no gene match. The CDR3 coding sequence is TGTGCCAGCAGTTACTCGACAGGGGGCGAAGAGACCCAGTACTTC. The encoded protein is CASSYSTGGEETQYF.

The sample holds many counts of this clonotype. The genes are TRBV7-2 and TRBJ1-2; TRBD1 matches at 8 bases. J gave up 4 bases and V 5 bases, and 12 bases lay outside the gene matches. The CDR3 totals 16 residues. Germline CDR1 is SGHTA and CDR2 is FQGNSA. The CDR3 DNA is TGTGCCAGCAGCCTAGACTATGGGACAGGCTTCTATGGCTACACCTTC. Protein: CASSLDYGTGFYGYTF.

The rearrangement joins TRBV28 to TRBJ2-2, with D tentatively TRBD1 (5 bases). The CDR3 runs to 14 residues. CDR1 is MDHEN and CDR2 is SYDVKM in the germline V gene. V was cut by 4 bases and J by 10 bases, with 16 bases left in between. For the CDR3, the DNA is TGTGCCAGCAGTTCTGGGGCAGGGCTGGAGGAGCTGTTTTTT. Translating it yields CASSSGAGLEELFF.

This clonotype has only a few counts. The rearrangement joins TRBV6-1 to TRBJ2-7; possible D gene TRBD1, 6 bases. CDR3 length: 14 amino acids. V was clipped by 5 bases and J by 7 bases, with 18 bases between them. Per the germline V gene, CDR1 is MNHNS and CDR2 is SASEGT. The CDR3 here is CASSIRQVPWEQYF. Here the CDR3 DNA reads TGTGCCAGCAGTATAAGACAGGTACCCTGGGAGCAGTACTTC.

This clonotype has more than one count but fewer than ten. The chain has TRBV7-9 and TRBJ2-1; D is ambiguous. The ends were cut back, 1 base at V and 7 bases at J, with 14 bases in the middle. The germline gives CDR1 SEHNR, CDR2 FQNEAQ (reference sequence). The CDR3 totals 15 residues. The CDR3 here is CASSLVVGRANEQFF. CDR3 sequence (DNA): TGTGCCAGCAGCTTAGTCGTAGGGCGAGCGAATGAGCAGTTCTTC.

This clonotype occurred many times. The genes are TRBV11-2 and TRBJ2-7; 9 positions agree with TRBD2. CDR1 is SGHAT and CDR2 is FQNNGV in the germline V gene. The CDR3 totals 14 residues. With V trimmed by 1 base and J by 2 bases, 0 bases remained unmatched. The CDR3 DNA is TGTGCCAGCAGCTTAGCTAGCGGGACCTACGAGCAGTACTTC. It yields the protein CASSLASGTYEQYF.

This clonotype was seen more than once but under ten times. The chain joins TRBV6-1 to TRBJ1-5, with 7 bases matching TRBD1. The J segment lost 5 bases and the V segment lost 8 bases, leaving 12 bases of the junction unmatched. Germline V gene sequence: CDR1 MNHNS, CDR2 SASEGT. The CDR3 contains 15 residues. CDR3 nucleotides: TGTGCCAGCCAAACCGTGAGAGGGGGCGATCAGCCCCAGCATTTT. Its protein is CASQTVRGGDQPQHF.

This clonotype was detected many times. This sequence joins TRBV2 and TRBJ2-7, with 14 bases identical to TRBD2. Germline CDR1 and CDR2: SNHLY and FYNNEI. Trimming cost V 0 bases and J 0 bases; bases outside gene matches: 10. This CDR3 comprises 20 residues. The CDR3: CASSEAPPGTSGGFSYEQYF. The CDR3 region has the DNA TGTGCCAGCAGTGAAGCCCCTCCCGGGACTAGCGGGGGTTTCTCCTACGAGCAGTACTTC.